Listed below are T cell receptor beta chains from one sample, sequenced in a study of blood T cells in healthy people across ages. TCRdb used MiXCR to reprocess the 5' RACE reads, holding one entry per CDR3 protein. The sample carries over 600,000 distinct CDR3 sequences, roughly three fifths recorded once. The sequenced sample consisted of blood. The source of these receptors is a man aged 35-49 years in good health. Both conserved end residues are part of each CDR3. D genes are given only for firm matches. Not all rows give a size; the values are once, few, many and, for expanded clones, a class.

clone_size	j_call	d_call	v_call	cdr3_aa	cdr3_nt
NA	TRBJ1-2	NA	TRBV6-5	CASSYSLSRGVNYGYTF	TGTGCCAGCAGTTACTCTTTATCCAGGGGTGTAAACTATGGCTACACCTTC
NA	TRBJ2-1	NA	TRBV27	CASTYYNEQFF	TGTGCCAGCACCTACTACAATGAGCAGTTCTTC
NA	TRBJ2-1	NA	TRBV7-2	CASSLDYLALEQFF	TGTGCCAGCAGCTTAGATTACCTAGCGCTTGAGCAGTTCTTC
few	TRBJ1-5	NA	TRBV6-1	CASSPGNRANNQPQHF	TGTGCCAGCAGCCCGGGGAACAGGGCTAACAATCAGCCCCAGCATTTT
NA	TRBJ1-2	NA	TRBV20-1	CSSIEQEANGCTF	TGCAGTTCTATCGAACAGGAAGCCAATGGCTGCACCTTC
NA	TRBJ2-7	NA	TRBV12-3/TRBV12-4	CASSLSGGVSYEQYF	TGTGCCAGCAGTTTGAGTGGCGGAGTCTCCTACGAGCAGTACTTC
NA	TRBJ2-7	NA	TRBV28	CASSAQPSYEQYF	TGTGCCAGCAGTGCCCAGCCCTCCTACGAGCAGTACTTC
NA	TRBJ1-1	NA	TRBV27	CASSPGKNTEAFF	TGTGCCAGCAGTCCGGGCAAGAACACTGAAGCTTTCTTT
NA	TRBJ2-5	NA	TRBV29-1	CNVEVGLQETQYF	TGCAACGTTGAAGTTGGGTTGCAAGAGACCCAGTACTTC
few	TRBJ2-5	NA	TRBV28	CASSSALGPEETQYF	TGTGCCAGCAGTTCCGCATTAGGCCCAGAAGAGACCCAGTACTTC
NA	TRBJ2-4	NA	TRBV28	CASSPSDSMNIQYF	TGTGCCAGCAGTCCGTCGGACTCTATGAACATTCAGTACTTC
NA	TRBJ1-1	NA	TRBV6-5	CAGSYGFKGTEAFF	TGTGCCGGCAGTTACGGTTTTAAGGGCACTGAAGCTTTCTTT
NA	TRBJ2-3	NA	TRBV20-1	CSARDISGLTDTQYF	TGCAGTGCTAGAGATATTAGCGGCCTCACAGATACGCAGTATTTT
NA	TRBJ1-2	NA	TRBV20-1	CSASVSTYGYTF	TGCAGTGCTAGTGTTTCGACCTATGGCTACACCTTC
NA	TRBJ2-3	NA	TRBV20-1	CSASARTAITDTQYF	TGCAGTGCTAGCGCGCGGACAGCCATCACAGATACGCAGTATTTT
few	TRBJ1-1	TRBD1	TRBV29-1	CSVWGTGATEAFF	TGCAGCGTCTGGGGGACAGGGGCCACTGAAGCTTTCTTT
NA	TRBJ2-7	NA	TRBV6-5	CASRPRVGYEQYF	TGTGCCAGCAGGCCCAGGGTCGGTTACGAGCAGTACTTC
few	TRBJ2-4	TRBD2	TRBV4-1	CASSPAGLAEKAKNIQYF	TGCGCCAGCAGCCCGGCCGGCCTAGCGGAAAAAGCCAAAAACATTCAGTACTTC
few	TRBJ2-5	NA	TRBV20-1	CSARDARVETQYF	TGCAGTGCTAGAGATGCCCGGGTTGAGACCCAGTACTTC
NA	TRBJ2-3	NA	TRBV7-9	CASSSGTISTDTQYF	TGTGCCAGCAGCTCGGGGACGATCAGCACAGATACGCAGTATTTT
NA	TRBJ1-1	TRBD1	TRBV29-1	CSGGQMNTEAFF	TGCAGCGGGGGACAGATGAACACTGAAGCTTTCTTT
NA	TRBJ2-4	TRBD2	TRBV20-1	CSARDIASGRLSSYGQYF	TGCAGTGCTAGAGATATCGCTAGCGGGAGGTTAAGCTCCTACGGGCAGTACTTC
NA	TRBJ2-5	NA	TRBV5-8	CASSLMGLTMRGEETQYF	TGTGCCAGCAGCTTGATGGGACTCACCATGCGGGGAGAAGAGACCCAGTACTTC
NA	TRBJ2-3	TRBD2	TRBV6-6	CASRWASGSWTDTQYF	TGTGCCAGCAGGTGGGCTAGCGGGAGTTGGACAGATACGCAGTATTTT
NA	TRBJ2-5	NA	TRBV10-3	CAISEGGMGETQYF	TGTGCCATCAGTGAGGGGGGAATGGGGGAGACCCAGTACTTC
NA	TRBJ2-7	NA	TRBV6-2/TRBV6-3	CAINEQYF	TGTGCCATTAACGAGCAGTACTTC
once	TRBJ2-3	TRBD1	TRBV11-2	CASSKGQGVTDTQYF	TGTGCCAGCAGCAAGGGACAGGGGGTCACAGATACGCAGTATTTT
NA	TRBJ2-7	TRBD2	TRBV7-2	CASSKNSGSYEQYF	TGTGCCAGCTCTAAGAATAGCGGGAGCTACGAGCAGTACTTC
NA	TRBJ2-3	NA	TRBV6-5	CASSPTLADTDTQYF	TGTGCCAGCAGTCCTACGTTAGCGGACACAGATACGCAGTATTTT
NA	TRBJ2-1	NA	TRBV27	CASSFPTGRGAYNEQFF	TGTGCCAGCAGTTTCCCGACGGGTAGGGGGGCCTACAATGAGCAGTTCTTC
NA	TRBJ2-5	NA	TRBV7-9	CASRGQGAGETQYF	TGTGCCAGCAGAGGTCAGGGAGCGGGAGAGACCCAGTACTTC